This entry lists 6 T cell receptor beta chains sequenced from one sample in a study of T cell repertoires in cytomegalovirus infection. Each CDR3 protein is one row after TCRdb ran MiXCR on the reads. Among about a million distinct CDR3 sequences listed, around 29% were seen once. Antigen specificity for these receptors is unknown. The sequencing here drew on cultured CD8+ T cells from PBMCs, taken from culture after CMV antigen stimulation. The receptors were gathered from a human donor in good health (CMV status not recorded). Some clones in this sample may be carry-over from other donors' samples.

This clonotype was seen a few times. The genes are TRBV15 and TRBJ1-2; TRBD1 agrees at 9 bases. The CDR3 covers 14 residues. Germline-derived CDR1 and CDR2 are LNHNV and YYDKDF (reference sequence). V dropped 3 bases and J dropped 6; count of bases not matched to a gene: 5. The CDR3 nucleotides read TGTGCCACCAGCAGTACAGGGGGCGCGGATGGCTACACCTTC. Its translation: CATSSTGGADGYTF.

This chain links TRBV18 with TRBJ1-1, with no clear D. The CDR3 consists of 15 residues. Germline V gives CDR1 KGHSH, CDR2 LQKENI. Deletions cut 2 bases from V and 4 bases from J, with 14 bases between. The CDR3: CASSPWAILSTEAFF. For the CDR3, the DNA is TGTGCCAGCTCACCATGGGCCATCCTGAGCACTGAAGCTTTCTTT.

The CDR3: CASSEKRPGYTDTQYF. The CDR3 DNA is TGTGCCAGCAGTGAAAAAAGGCCGGGGTACACAGATACGCAGTATTTT. This chain connects TRBV25-1 to TRBJ2-3; D is possibly TRBD2 (5 bases). Trimming removed 2 bases from V and 2 bases from J, with 14 bases in between. CDR3 length equals 16 residues. Germline loops: CDR1 MGHDK, CDR2 SYGVNS.

This clonotype was observed at least ten times. V and J are TRBV6-6 and TRBJ1-1, with TRBD1 as a possible D gene (5 bases). Germline CDR1 and CDR2: MNHNY and SVGAGI (reference sequence). The CDR3 has 14 amino acids. V lost 6 bases, J lost 1 base, and 12 bases lay in between. Written as DNA, the CDR3 is TGTGCCAGCAGCTATACAGGAACGAACACTGAAGCTTTCTTT. It translates to CASSYTGTNTEAFF.

With regard to this clonotype: Its ends do not fully match the called genes, so a read error is possible. This rearrangement joins TRBV5-3 to TRBJ1-2; unclear D gene. TRBV5-3 is flagged as an ORF with uncertain function. CDR3 length: 14 residues. CDR3 DNA sequence: TGTGCCAGCAGCTTGGTCCCGGAGGACTATGGCTACACCTTC. This codes for CASSLVPEDYGYTF.

This sequence joins TRBV4-2 and TRBJ1-2; a weak D match, TRBD1 (5 bases). V lost 1 base and J lost 8, with 17 bases in between. This CDR3 spans 15 amino acids. Looked up from germline, CDR1 is LGHNA and CDR2 is YNFKEQ. CDR3 in amino acids: CASSQVRGRAGGYTF. The CDR3, as DNA: TGTGCCAGCAGCCAAGTGAGGGGAAGGGCCGGGGGCTACACCTTC.